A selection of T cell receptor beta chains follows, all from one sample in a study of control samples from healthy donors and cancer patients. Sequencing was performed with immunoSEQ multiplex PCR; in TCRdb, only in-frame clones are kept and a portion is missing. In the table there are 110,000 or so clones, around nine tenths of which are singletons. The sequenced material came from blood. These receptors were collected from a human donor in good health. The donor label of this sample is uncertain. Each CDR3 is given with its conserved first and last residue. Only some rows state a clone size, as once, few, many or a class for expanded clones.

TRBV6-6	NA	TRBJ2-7	CASSYVAGDSYEQYF
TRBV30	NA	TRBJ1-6	CAWSREGLYNSPLHF
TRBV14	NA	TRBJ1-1	CASSQRRLHMNTEAFF
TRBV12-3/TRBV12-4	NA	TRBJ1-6	CASSRGDGSPLHF
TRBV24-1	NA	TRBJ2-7	CATRSGTGEQYF
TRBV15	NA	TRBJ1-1	CATSESDRGLTEAFF
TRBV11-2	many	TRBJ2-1	CASSYAGSYNEQFF
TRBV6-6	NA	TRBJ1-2	CASSYSGQLNYGYTF
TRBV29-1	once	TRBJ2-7	CSVEDMTGSYEQYF
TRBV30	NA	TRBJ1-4	CAWSDKQGGKDEKLFF
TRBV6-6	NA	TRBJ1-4	CAIAPGGLGNEKLFF
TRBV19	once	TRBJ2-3	CASRWDRDADTQYF
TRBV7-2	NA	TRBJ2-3	CASSPEALEFTQYF
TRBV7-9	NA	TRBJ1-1	CASSLVGALNTEAFF
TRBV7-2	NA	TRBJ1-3	CASSLTGLSGNTIYF
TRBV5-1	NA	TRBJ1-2	CASSSLAGEGGYGYTF
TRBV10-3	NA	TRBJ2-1	CAISSGGANEQFF
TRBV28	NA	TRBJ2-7	CASRNSGVYEQYF
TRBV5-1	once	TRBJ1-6	CASSLQVGDNSPLHF
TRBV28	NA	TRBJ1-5	CASSLGGGVQPQHF
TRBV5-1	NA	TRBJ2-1	CASSLATGNEQFF
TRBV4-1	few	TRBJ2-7	CASSQEPGGPTLGNEQYF
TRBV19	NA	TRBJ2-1	CASSGFRGSHNEQFF
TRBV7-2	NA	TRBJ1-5	CASSWVVDQPQHF
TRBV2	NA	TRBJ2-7	CASSRDRGYEQYF
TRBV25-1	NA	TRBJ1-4	CASSEYYTVDRTNEKLFF
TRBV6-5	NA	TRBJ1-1	CASSYMGRHTEAFF
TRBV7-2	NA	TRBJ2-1	CASRALLGGGLSNEQFF
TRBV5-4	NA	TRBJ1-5	CASSLEGTRPQHF
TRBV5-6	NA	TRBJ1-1	CASSRDRRHTEAFF
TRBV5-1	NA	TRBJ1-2	CASSPGKDYTF
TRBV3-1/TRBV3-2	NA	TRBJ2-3	CASSQKERQETDTQYF
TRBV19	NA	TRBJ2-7	CASSRETGGLDEQYF
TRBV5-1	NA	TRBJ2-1	CASSLGSGGTINEQFF
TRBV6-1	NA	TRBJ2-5	CASSEAGLGETQYF
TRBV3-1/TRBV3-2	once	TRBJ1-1	CASSQVTRTEAFF
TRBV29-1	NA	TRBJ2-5	CSASGTGQETQYF
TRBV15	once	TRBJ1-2	CATSRVAYGYTF
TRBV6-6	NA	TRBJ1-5	CASSAPGFGNQPQHF
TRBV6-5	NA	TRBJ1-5	CASTAGYQPQHF
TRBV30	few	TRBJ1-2	CARHLLNYGYTF
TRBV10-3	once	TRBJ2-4	CAISEVQGENIQYF
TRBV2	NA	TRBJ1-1	CASSEVRGGTEAFF
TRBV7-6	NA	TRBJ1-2	CASSKGTGGTKNYGYTF
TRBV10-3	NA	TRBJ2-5	CAISEEPKETQYF
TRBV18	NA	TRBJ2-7	CASSPDSYEQYF
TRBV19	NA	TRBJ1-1	CASKPGGAGAPEAFF
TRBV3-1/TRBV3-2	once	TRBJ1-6	CASSRDSTGAYNSPLHF
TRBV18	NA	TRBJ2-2	CASSPTANTGELFF
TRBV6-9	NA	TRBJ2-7	CASMRGPTYEQYF
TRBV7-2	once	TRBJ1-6	CASSFQGGGYSPLHF
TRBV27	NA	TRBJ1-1	CASSTYRVPEAFF
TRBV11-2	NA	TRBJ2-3	CASTTSGGTADTQYF
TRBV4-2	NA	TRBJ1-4	CASSQDPPKTGRIGEKLFF
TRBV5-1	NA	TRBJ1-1	CASSLALGGTEAFF